The clone carrying this T cell receptor beta chain was recorded many times. This record comes from a study of neurological immune-mediated disorders. MiXCR was run by TCRdb on the 5' RACE reads, yielding one entry per CDR3 protein. This sample yields 45,000 to 70,000 distinct CDR3 sequences, of which approximately 4.4% are seen a single time; 2.9% belongs to the top ten. Looked up from germline, CDR1 is MGHRA and CDR2 is YSYEKL. V shed 0 bases and J 2 bases; nucleotides not matched to a gene: 1. The CDR3 covers 15 residues. The clonotype was recovered from a man aged 50-60 years with multiple sclerosis. This chain connects TRBV4-1 to TRBJ1-5; 7 bases are shared with TRBD1. Specimen: PBMCs. As DNA, the CDR3 is TGCGCCAGCAGCCAAGAAGACAGGGGCAATCAGCCCCAGCATTTT. Protein sequence: CASSQEDRGNQPQHF.